The present T cell receptor beta chain was sequenced within a study of blood T cell repertoires in COVID-19. Study in general: Acute and convalescent COVID-19 specimens originated in the United States, Italy and Spain.

This CDR3 contains 20 residues. The V segment lost 0 bases and the J segment 3 bases; nucleotides outside the gene matches: 15. The germline CDR1 and CDR2 sequences are SGHAT and FQNNGV. Sequencing used immunoSEQ multiplex PCR; TCRdb keeps in-frame clones, though not all of them. The sample lists 40,000 to 50,000 clones; approximately 90% were seen once. This clonotype originated in a man aged 50-59 years with active COVID-19. Sequencing used peripheral blood. The rearrangement joins TRBV11-2 to TRBJ2-2; 8 positions agree with TRBD1. The DNA of the CDR3 is TGTGCCAGCAGCTTAGAAAGGCAGGGGGCGTCTTATATCGACACCGGGGAGCTGTTTTTT. Amino acid sequence: CASSLERQGASYIDTGELFF. Variable domain in full (rest from reference TRBV11-2 and TRBJ2-2): EAGVAQSPRYKIIEKRQSVAFWCNPISGHATLYWYQQILGQGPKLLIQFQNNGVVDDSQLPKDRFSAERLKGVDSTLKIQPAKLEDSAVYLCASSLERQGASYIDTGELFFGEGSRLTVL.